This T cell receptor beta chain was recorded in a study of cytomegalovirus exposure and HLA in healthy donors. Broader study findings: Rare TCR sequences predominated, though certain public TCRs were found in many donors. Sequencing likely generated an artifact that appeared as a cluster of highly shared sequence variants.

At collection, donors were nominally healthy, but unrecorded immune exposures were probable. On this clone: Its antigen is unknown.

This CDR3 spans 15 amino acids. Germline trimming cut 2 bases from V and 4 bases from J; bases unmatched to any gene: 4. Germline V gives CDR1 SGHRS, CDR2 YFSETQ. PCR involved 60 Vbeta and 13 Jbeta primers. Per the study methods: A follow-up analysis tallied about 80 million unique TCR beta chains, 8.5 million to 14 million shared. Assay: immunoSEQ multiplex PCR; the TCRdb copy retains only in-frame clones and omits some. The DNA was the basis for D and trimming; V, J and clone size are from that table. The repertoire includes about 110,000 clones, approximately 80% of them detected once, and around 5% sits in the top ten.

The sample was PBMCs. This chain uses TRBV5-1 with TRBJ2-2; 8 bases fit TRBD2. The clonotype was recovered from a female donor in good health and CMV-seropositive. The CDR3 nucleotides read TGCGCCAGCAGCTTAAGCGGGAGTAGCACCGGGGAGCTGTTTTTT. Its protein product is CASSLSGSSTGELFF.